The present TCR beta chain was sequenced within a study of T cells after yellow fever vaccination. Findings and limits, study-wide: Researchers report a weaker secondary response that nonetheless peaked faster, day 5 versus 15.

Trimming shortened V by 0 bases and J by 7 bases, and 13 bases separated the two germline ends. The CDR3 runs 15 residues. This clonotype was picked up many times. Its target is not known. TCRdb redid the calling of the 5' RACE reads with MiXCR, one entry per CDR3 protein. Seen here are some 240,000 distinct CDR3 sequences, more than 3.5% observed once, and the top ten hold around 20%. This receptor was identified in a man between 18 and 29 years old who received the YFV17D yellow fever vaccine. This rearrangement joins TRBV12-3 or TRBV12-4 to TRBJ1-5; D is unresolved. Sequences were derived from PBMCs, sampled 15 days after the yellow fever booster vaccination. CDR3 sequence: CASSLASGGNQPQHF. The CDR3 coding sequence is TGTGCCAGCAGTTTAGCGTCTGGTGGTAACCAGCCCCAGCATTTT.